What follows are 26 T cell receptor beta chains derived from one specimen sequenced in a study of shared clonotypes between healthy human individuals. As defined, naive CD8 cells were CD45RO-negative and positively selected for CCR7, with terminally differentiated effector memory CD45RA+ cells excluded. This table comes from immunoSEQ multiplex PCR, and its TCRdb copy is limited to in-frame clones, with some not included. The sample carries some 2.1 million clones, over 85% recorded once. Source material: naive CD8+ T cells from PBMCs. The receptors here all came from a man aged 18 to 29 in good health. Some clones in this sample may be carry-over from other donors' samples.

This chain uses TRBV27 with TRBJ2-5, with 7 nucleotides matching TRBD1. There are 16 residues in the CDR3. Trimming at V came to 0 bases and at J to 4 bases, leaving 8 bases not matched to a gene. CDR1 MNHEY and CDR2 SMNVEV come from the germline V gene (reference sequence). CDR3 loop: CASSLSQGILTETQYF. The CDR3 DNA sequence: TGTGCCAGCAGTTTATCACAGGGGATCCTTACAGAGACCCAGTACTTC.

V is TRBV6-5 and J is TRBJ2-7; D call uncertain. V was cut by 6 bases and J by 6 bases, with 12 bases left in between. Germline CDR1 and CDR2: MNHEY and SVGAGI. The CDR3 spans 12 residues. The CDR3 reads CASSQRLGEQYF. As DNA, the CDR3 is TGTGCCAGCAGCCAACGTCTGGGCGAGCAGTACTTC.

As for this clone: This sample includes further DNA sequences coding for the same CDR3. CDR3 sequence: CASSVGGNYGYTF. The CDR3 region has the DNA TGTGCCAGCAGCGTAGGGGGTAACTATGGCTACACCTTC. The genes are TRBV9 and TRBJ1-2, with unresolved D. Germline V gene sequence: CDR1 SGDLS, CDR2 YYNGEE. With 0 bases removed from V and 1 base from J, the gap between germline ends came to 4 bases. The CDR3 consists of 13 residues.

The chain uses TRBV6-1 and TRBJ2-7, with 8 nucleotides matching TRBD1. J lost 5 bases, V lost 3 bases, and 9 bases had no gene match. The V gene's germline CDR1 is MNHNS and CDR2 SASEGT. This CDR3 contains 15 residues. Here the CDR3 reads CASSDLTGGRDEQYF. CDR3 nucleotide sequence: TGTGCCAGCAGTGACCTCACAGGGGGAAGGGACGAGCAGTACTTC.

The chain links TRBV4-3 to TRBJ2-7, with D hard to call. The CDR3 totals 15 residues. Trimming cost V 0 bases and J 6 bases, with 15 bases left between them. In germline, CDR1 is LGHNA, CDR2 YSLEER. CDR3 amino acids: CASSQDSTMRLEQYF. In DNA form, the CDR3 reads TGCGCCAGCAGCCAAGACTCGACCATGCGGCTCGAGCAGTACTTC.

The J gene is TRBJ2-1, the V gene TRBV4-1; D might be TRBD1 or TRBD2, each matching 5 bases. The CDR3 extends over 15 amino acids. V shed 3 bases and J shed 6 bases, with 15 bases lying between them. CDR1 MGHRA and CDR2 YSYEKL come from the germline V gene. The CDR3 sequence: CASSQKRLGRNEQFF. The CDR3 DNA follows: TGCGCCAGCAGCCAGAAAAGGCTGGGACGCAATGAGCAGTTCTTC.

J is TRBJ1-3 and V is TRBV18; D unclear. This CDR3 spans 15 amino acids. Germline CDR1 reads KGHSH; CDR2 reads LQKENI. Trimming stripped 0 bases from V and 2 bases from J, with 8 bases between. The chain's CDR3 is CASSPPVGTGNTIYF. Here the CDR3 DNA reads TGTGCCAGCTCACCACCGGTCGGGACTGGAAACACCATATATTTT.

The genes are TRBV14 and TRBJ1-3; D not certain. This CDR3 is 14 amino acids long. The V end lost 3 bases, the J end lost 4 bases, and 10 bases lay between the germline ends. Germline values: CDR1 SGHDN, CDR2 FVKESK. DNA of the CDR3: TGTGCCAGCAGCCAGTTTCTACAGGGAAACACCATATATTTT. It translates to CASSQFLQGNTIYF.

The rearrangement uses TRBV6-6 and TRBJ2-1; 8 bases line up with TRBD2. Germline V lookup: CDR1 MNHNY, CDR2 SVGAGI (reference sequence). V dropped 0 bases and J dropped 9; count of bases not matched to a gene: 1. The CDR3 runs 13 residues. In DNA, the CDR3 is TGTGCCAGCAGTTACTCGCGGGAGGTTGAGCAGTTCTTC. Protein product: CASSYSREVEQFF.

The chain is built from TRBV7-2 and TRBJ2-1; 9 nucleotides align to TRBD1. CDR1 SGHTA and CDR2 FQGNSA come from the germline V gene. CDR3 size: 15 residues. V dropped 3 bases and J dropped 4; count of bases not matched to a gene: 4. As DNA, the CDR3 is TGTGCCAGCAGCTTCACAGGGGGCGCTTACAATGAGCAGTTCTTC. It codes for CASSFTGGAYNEQFF.

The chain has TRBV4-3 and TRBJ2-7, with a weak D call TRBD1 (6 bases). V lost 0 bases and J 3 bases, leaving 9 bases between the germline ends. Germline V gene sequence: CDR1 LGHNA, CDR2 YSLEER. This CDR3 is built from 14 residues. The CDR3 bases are TGCGCCAGCAGCCAAGATACAGGGATCTACGAGCAGTACTTC. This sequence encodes CASSQDTGIYEQYF.

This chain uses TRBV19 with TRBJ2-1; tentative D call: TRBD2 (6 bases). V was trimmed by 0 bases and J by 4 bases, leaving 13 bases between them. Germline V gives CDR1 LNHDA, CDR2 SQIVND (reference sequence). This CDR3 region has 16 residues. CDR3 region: CASSIDRGGSYNEQFF. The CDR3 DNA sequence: TGTGCCAGTAGTATAGATCGGGGAGGCTCATACAATGAGCAGTTCTTC.

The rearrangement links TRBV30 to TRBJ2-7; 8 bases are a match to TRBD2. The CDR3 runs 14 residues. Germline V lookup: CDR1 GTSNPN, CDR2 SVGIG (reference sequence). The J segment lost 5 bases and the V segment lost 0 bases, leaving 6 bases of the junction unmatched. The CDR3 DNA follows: TGTGCCTGGAGTGTAGGCGGGAGGTACGACGAGCAGTACTTC. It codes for CAWSVGGRYDEQYF.

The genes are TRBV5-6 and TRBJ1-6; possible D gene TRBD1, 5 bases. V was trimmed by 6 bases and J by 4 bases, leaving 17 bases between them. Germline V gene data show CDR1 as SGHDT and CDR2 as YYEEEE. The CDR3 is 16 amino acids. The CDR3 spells CASMDRDLGYNSPLHF. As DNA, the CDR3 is TGTGCCAGCATGGACCGGGACTTAGGTTATAATTCACCCCTCCACTTT.

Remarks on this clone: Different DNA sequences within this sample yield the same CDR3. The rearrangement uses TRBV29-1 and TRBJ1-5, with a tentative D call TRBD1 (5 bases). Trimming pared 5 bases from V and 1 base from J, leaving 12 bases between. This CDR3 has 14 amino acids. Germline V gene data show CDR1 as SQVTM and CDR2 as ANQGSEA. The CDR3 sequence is CSVKYGGSNQPQHF. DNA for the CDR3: TGCAGCGTTAAATACGGGGGAAGCAATCAGCCCCAGCATTTT.

The CDR3 loop is CASSDDRGYSYEQYF. CDR3 in DNA: TGTGCCAGCAGTGACGACAGGGGTTACTCCTACGAGCAGTACTTC. The J gene is TRBJ2-7, the V gene TRBV6-6, with TRBD1 matching 8 bases. After removal of 5 bases from V and 0 bases from J, the junction contained 6 bases not matched to a gene. The germline V gene encodes CDR1 MNHNY and CDR2 SVGAGI (reference sequence). The CDR3 extends over 15 amino acids.

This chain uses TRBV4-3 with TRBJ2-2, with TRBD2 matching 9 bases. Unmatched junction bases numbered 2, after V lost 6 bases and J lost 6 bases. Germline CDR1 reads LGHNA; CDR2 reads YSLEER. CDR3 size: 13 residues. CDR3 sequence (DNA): TGCGCCAGCAGGGGCGGGAGGGCCGGGGAGCTGTTTTTT. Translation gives CASRGGRAGELFF.

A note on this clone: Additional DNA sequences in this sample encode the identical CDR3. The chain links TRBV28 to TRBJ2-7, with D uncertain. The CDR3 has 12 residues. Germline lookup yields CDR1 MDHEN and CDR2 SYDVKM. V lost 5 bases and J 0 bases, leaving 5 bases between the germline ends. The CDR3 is CASSADSYEQYF. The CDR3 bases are TGTGCCAGCAGTGCGGACTCCTACGAGCAGTACTTC.

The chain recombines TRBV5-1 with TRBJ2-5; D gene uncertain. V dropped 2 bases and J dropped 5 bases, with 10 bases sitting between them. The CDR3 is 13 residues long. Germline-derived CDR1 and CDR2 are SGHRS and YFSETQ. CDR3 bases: TGCGCCAGCAGCTTAGCGTCTTCGGAGACCCAGTACTTC. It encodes CASSLASSETQYF.

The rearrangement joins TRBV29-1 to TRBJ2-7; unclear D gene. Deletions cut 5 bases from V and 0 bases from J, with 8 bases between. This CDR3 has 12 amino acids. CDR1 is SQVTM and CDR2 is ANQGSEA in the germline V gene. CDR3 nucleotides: TGCAGCGTTCAGGTGTCCTCCTACGAGCAGTACTTC. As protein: CSVQVSSYEQYF.

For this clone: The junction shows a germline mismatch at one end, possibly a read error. The CDR3 sequence is CASSTPRGQGLLF. The CDR3 coding sequence is TGTGCCAGTAGTACCCCCAGGGGTCAGGGGCTCCTCTTC. This chain connects TRBV19 to TRBJ1-2; tentative D call: TRBD1 (6 bases). The CDR3 runs to 13 residues. Looked up from germline, CDR1 is LNHDA and CDR2 is SQIVND (reference sequence).

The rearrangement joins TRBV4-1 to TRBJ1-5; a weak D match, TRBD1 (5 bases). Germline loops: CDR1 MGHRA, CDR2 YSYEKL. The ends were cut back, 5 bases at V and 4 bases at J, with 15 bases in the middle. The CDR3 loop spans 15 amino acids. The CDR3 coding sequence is TGCGCCAGCAGCGTTACGACAAGGGGTAATCAGCCCCAGCATTTT. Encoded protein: CASSVTTRGNQPQHF.

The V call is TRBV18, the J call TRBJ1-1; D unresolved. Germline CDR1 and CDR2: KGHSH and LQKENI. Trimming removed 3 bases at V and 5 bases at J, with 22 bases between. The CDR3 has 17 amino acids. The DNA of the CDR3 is TGTGCCAGCTCACCGCTCCCCTTCCGGGTAGAAGGTACTGAAGCTTTCTTT. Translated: CASSPLPFRVEGTEAFF.

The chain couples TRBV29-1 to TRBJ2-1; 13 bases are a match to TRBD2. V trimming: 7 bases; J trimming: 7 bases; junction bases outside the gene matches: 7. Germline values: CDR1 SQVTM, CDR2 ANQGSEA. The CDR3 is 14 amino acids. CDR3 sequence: CSAEGLAGTNEQFF. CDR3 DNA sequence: TGCAGCGCCGAGGGACTAGCGGGGACTAATGAGCAGTTCTTC.

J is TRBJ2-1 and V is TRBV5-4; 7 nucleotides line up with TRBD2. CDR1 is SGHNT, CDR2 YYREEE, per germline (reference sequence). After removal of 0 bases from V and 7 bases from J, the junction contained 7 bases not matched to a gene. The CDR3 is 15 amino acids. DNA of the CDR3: TGTGCCAGCAGCTTGGCCTATCGGGGGGTGAATGAGCAGTTCTTC. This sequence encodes CASSLAYRGVNEQFF.

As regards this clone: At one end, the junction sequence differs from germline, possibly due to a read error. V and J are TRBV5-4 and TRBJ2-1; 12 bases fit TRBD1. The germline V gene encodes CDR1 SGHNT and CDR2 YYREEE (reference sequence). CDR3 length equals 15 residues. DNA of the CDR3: TGTGCCAGCAGCCCCGGGACAGGGGGCTACGATGAGCAGTTCTTC. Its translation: CASSPGTGGYDEQFF.